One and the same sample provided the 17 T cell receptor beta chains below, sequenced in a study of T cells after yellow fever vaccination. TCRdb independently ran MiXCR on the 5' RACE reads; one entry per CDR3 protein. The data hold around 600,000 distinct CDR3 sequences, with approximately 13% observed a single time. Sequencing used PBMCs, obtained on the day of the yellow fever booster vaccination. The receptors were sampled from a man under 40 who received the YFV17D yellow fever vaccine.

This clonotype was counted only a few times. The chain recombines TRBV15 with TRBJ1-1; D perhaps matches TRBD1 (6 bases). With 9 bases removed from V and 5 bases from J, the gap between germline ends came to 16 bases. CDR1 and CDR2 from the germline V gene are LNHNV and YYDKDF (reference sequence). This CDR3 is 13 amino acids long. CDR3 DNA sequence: TGTGCCACGGCAGGGGTCCTGGGTACTGAAGCTTTCTTT. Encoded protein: CATAGVLGTEAFF.

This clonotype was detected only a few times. The CDR3 bases are TGCGCCAGCAGCCACGGGACAGGGGTTGGAAAACTGTTTTTT. This encodes CASSHGTGVGKLFF. This chain connects TRBV4-3 to TRBJ1-4, with 10 bases aligning to TRBD1. The CDR3 extends over 14 amino acids. Germline CDR1 reads LGHNA; CDR2 reads YSLEER. J lost 10 bases, V lost 3 bases, and 5 bases had no gene match.

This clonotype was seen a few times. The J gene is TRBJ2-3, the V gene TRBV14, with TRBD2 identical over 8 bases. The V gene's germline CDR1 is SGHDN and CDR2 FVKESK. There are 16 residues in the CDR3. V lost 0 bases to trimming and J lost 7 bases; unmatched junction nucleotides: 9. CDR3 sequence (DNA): TGTGCCAGCAGCCAAGATCGAACGGGAGGGCGCCATACGCAGTATTTT. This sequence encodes CASSQDRTGGRHTQYF.

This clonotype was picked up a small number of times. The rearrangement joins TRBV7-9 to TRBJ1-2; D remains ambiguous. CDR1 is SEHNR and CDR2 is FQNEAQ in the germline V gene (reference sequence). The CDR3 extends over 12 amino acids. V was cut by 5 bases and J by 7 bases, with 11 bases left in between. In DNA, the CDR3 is TGTGCCAGCAGCCCGATGTGGGGTGGCTACACCTTC. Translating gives CASSPMWGGYTF.

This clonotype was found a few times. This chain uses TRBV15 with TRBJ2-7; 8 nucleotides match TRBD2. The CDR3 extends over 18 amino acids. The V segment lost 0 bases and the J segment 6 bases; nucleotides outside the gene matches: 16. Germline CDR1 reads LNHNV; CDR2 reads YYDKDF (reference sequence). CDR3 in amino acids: CATSRDLTSGDTGFEQYF. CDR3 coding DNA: TGTGCCACCAGCAGAGATTTAACTAGCGGAGACACGGGTTTCGAGCAGTACTTC.

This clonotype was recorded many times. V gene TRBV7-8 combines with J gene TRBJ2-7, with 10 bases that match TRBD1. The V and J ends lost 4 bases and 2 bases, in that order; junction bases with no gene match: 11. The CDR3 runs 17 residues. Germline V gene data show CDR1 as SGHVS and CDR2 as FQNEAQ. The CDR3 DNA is TGTGCCAGCAGCTCGACCCGGGACAGGGGTTCGGCCTACGAGCAGTACTTC. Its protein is CASSSTRDRGSAYEQYF.

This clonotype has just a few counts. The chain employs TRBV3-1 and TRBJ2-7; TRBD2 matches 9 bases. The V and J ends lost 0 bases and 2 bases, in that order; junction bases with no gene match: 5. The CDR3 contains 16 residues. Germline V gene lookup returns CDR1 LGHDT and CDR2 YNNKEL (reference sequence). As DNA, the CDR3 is TGTGCCAGCAGCCAAGATGCCGGGACTAGCCCCTACGAGCAGTACTTC. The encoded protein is CASSQDAGTSPYEQYF.

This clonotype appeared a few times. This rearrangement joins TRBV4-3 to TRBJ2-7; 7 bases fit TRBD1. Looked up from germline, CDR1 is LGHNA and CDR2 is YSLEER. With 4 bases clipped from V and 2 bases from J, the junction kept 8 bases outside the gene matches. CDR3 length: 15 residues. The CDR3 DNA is TGCGCCAGCAGCCTCGAACCTGGGACAGCCTACGAGCAGTACTTC. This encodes CASSLEPGTAYEQYF.

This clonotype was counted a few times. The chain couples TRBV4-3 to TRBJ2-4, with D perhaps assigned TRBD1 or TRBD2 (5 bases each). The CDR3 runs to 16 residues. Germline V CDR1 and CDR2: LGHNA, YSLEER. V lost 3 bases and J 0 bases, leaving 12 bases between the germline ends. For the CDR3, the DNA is TGCGCCAGCAGCCACCTCGGGGCGGGAGCCAAAAACATTCAGTACTTC. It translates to CASSHLGAGAKNIQYF.

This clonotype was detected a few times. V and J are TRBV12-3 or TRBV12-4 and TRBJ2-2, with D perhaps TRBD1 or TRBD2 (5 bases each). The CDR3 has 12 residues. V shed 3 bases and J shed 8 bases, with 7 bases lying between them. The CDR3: CASSFEGGELFF. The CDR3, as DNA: TGTGCCAGCAGTTTCGAGGGGGGGGAGCTGTTTTTT.

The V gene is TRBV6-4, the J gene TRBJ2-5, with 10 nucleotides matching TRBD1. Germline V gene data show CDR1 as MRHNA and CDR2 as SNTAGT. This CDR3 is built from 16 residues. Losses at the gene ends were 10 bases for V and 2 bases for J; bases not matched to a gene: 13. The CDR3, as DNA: TGTGCCACCTCTGACTTCCGGGACAGGGGACAAGAGACCCAGTACTTC. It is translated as CATSDFRDRGQETQYF.

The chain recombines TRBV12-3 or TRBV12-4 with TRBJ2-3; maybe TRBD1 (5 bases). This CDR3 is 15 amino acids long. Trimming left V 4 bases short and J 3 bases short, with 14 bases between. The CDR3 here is CASSSRTTGTDTQYF. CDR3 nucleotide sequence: TGTGCCAGCAGTTCCCGGACAACGGGTACAGATACGCAGTATTTT.

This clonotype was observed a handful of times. The CDR3 protein is CSARNGLTPVTDTQYF. The CDR3 DNA reads TGCAGTGCTAGGAACGGACTAACCCCAGTCACAGATACGCAGTATTTT. The chain recombines TRBV20-1 with TRBJ2-3, with a tentative D call TRBD2 (6 bases). This CDR3 has 16 amino acids. V was clipped by 3 bases and J by 2 bases, with 18 bases between them. In germline, CDR1 is DFQATT, CDR2 SNEGSKA (reference sequence).

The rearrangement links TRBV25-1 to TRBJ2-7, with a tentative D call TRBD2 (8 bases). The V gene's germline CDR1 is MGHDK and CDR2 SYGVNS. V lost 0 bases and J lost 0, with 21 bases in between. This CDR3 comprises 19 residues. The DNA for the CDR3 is TGTGCCAGCAGTGAATACCTCGTACTCAGGGGGACTAGCTCCTACGAGCAGTACTTC. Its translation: CASSEYLVLRGTSSYEQYF.

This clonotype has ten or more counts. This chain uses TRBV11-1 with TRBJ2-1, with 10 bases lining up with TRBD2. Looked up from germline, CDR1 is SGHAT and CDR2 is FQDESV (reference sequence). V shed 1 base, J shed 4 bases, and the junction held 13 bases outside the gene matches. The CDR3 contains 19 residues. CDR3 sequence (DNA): TGTGCCAGCAGCTTAGATGGGGGTCTTGTACTAGCGGGATACAATGAGCAGTTCTTC. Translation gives CASSLDGGLVLAGYNEQFF.

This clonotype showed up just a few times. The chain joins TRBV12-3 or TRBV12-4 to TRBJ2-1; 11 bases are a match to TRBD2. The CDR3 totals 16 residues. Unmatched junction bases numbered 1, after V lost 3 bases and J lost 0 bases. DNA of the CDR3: TGTGCCAGCAGTTTGACTAGCGGGGTCTCCTACAATGAGCAGTTCTTC. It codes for CASSLTSGVSYNEQFF.

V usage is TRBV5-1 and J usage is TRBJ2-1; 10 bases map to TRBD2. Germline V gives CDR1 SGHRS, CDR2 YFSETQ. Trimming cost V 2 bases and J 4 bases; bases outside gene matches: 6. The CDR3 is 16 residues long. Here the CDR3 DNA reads TGCGCCAGCAGCTTTGCCCTAGCGGGAGCTTACAATGAGCAGTTCTTC. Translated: CASSFALAGAYNEQFF. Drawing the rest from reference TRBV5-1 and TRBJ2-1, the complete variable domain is KAGVTQTPRYLIKTRGQQVTLSCSPISGHRSVSWYQQTPGQGLQFLFEYFSETQRNKGNFPGRFSGRQFSNSRSEMNVSTLELGDSALYLCASSFALAGAYNEQFFGPGTRLTVL.